This T cell receptor (beta chain) was sequenced during a study of regulatory T cells in long-lasting Graves disease. Sequencing libraries for TCR beta were prepared with iRepertoire HTBI primers and Arm-PCR of CDR3 regions. TCRdb re-derived calls from the multiplex PCR reads in MiXCR, one entry per CDR3 protein. The sample has about 560,000 distinct CDR3 sequences, about 16% seen once. Losses at the gene ends were 5 bases for V and 5 bases for J; bases not matched to a gene: 7. Per germline, CDR1 SEHNR and CDR2 FQNEAQ (reference sequence). CDR3 length: 15 residues. The study, taken as a whole, reports: Shared public clonotypes totalled 2,500 to 3,500 in persistent patients, compared with about 970 in new patients.

Time point meaning: newly diagnosed GD, antithyroid drugs for less than 3 months. Construction of the TCR library relied on RNA isolated from PBMCs. This clonotype was observed a few times. Its antigen is undetermined. The data also belong to a second study, concerning T cells in Graves' hyperthyroidism and ophthalmopathy. That work adds: Graves' hyperthyroidism was deemed stable given no ophthalmopathy progression within 18 months.

This TCR was sampled from a young man with Graves disease. This rearrangement joins TRBV7-9 to TRBJ2-7; 12 bases align to TRBD1. Source: peripheral blood mononuclear cells (PBMCs), taken at new diagnosis, from a patient treated with antithyroid drugs. The CDR3 sequence: CASSTPGTGGHEQYF. The CDR3 DNA reads TGTGCCAGCAGCACGCCCGGGACAGGGGGCCACGAGCAGTACTTC. Based on the CDR3 plus reference TRBV7-9 and TRBJ2-7, the full variable domain is DTGVSQNPRHKITKRGQNVTFRCDPISEHNRLYWYRQTLGQGPEFLTYFQNEAQLEKSRLLSDRFSAERPKGSFSTLEIQRTEQGDSAMYLCASSTPGTGGHEQYFGPGTRLTVT.